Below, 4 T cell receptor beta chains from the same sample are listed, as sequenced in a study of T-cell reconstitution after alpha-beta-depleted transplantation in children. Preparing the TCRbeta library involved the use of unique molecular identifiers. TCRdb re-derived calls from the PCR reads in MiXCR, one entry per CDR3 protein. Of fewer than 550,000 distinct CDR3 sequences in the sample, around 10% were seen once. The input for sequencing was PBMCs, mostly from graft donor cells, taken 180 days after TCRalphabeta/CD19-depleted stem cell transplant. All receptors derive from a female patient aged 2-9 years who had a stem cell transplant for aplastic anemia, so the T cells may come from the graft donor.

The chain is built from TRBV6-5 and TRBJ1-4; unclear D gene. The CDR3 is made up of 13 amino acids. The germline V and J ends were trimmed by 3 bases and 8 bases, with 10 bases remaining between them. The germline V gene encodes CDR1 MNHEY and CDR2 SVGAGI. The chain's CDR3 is CASSYRPREKLFF. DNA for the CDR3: TGTGCCAGCAGTTATCGACCTAGGGAAAAACTGTTTTTT.

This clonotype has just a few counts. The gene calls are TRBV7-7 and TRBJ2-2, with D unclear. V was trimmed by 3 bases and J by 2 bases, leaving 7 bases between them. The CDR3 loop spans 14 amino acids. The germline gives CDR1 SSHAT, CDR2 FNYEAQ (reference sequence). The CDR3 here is CASSLQPNTGELFF. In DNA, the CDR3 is TGTGCCAGCAGCTTGCAACCAAACACCGGGGAGCTGTTTTTT.

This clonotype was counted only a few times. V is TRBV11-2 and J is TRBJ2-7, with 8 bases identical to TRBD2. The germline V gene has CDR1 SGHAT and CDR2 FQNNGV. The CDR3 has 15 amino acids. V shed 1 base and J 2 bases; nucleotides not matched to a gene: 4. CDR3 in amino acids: CASSLVGGRTYEQYV. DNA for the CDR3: TGTGCCAGCAGCTTAGTGGGCGGGAGGACCTACGAGCAGTACGTC.

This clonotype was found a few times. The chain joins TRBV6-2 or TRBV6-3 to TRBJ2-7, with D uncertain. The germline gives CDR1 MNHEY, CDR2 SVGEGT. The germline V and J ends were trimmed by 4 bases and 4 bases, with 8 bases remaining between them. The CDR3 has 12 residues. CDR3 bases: TGTGCCAGCAGTTTGGACCGGTACGAGCAGTACGTC. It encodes CASSLDRYEQYV.